Listed below are T cell receptor beta chains from one sample, sequenced in a study of T cell repertoires in ileal Crohn's disease. Measured with immunoSEQ multiplex PCR; TCRdb has only the in-frame clones, and not every one. The data show about 5,400 clones, with around 76% seen just once and around 20% held by the top ten. The sample consisted of ileal tissue. The source of these receptors is an adult with Crohn's disease. Both conserved end residues are trimmed from each CDR3.

v_call,j_call,cdr3_aa
TRBV5-6,TRBJ2-1,ASSLYVGYNEQF
TRBV5-4,TRBJ2-1,ASSLYGRGSYNEQF
TRBV7-3,TRBJ1-1,ASSLDSQNTEAF
TRBV5-1,TRBJ2-3,ASRYAGTSTDTQY
TRBV10-1,TRBJ2-7,ASSEGQGAAYEQY
TRBV6-1,TRBJ2-5,ASSVGTSGGAMETQY
TRBV5-8,TRBJ1-1,ASSLRSWGTEAF
TRBV6-1,TRBJ2-7,ASTGGGGSYEQY
TRBV28,TRBJ2-5,ASSLGPGQETQY
TRBV5-4,TRBJ2-3,ASSLPLYADTQY
TRBV28,TRBJ2-7,ASSQLGYEQY
TRBV6-6,TRBJ2-2,ASSYPGELF
TRBV28,TRBJ2-3,ASSFWFILAGGLDADTQY
TRBV7-9,TRBJ2-5,ASSLLGETQY
TRBV4-2,TRBJ2-7,ASSRELAGGSYEQY
TRBV23-1,TRBJ1-5,ASSQSWQGDNQPQH
TRBV11-3,TRBJ1-2,ASSTDRPTNYGYT
TRBV5-6,TRBJ1-1,ASSPGTDDTEAF
TRBV19,TRBJ2-5,ASSQGQETQY
TRBV5-6,TRBJ1-1,ASSFGPQAF
TRBV6-6,TRBJ2-1,ASSYYSGLLGPGQF
TRBV2,TRBJ2-3,ASSQENTDTQY
TRBV7-8,TRBJ2-3,ASSLGPLGTDTQY
TRBV6-1,TRBJ1-2,ASTFDYGYT
TRBV28,TRBJ1-1,ASKIRYTEAF
TRBV6-1,TRBJ2-1,AAGWGYNEQF
TRBV6-6,TRBJ1-4,ASSYISGYGEKLF
TRBV5-5,TRBJ2-7,ASSLVPGASVAEQY
TRBV10-2,TRBJ2-1,ASTREDSYNEQF
TRBV11-2,TRBJ2-7,ASVYLAGGRGEQY
TRBV5-1,TRBJ2-1,ASQRQGSSGGRRDEQF
TRBV30,TRBJ1-1,AWSLMKGTEAF
TRBV7-8,TRBJ2-7,ASSYDAGESSYEQY
TRBV5-1,TRBJ2-7,ASSRVGQEDEQY
TRBV5-4,TRBJ2-1,ASSLAGDSSYNEQF
TRBV7-9,TRBJ2-7,ASSSGYYEQY
TRBV5-1,TRBJ2-2,ASSLAASPRTGELF
TRBV10-3,TRBJ1-2,AISESRQENDGYT
TRBV19,TRBJ2-7,ASSLDRGFGEQY
TRBV5-6,TRBJ2-7,ASSLAFETAYEQY
TRBV5-1,TRBJ1-1,ASSTSGTANTEAF
TRBV5-1,TRBJ2-1,ASSVGLAGSEQF
TRBV7-3,TRBJ2-1,ASSLGTSVNEQF
TRBV30,TRBJ1-1,AWSGPGTGNMNTEAF
TRBV25-1,TRBJ1-5,ASSGGRHNQPQH
TRBV5-4,TRBJ2-7,ASSPGFSGRTYEQY
TRBV10-3,TRBJ1-6,ATPQDLSDNSPLH
TRBV5-1,TRBJ1-1,ASSLTGQGRPEAF
TRBV5-1,TRBJ2-1,ASSLRQGESRNEQF
TRBV11-2,TRBJ2-1,ASSAYILAGGWF
TRBV29-1,TRBJ1-1,SVLTGAEAF
TRBV5-5,TRBJ2-5,ASSLEIDQETQY
TRBV5-1,TRBJ2-3,ASSLTPQRSTDTQY
TRBV5-6,TRBJ2-6,ASSEGQLSSGANVLT
TRBV5-1,TRBJ2-3,ASSSRGQLDTQY
TRBV6-4,TRBJ2-1,ASREGEAGEQF
TRBV5-8,TRBJ2-7,ASGGTGVYEQY
TRBV5-4,TRBJ1-2,ASSFPGQGPQGYT
TRBV6-1,TRBJ2-3,ASSGLAGPDTQY